This T cell receptor beta chain comes out of a study of blood T cells in healthy people across ages. Trimming took off 4 bases at V and 2 bases at J, with 15 bases between the two ends. Germline CDR1 is SGHRS and CDR2 is YFSETQ. The CDR3 contains 15 residues. Notes on the study in general: When set beside aged donors, long-lived donors presented more naive CD4+ cells and higher diversity.

Notes on this clonotype: Its antigen is unknown.

Together with a sample-barcoded 5' primer, a J-beta primer mix was included in a second PCR lasting about 6 to 11 cycles. TCRdb used MiXCR to reprocess the 5' RACE reads, holding one entry per CDR3 protein. The table includes 1.5 million to 2 million distinct CDR3 sequences, 49% detected once. The clonotype comes from a woman in her 40s in good health. Material for sequencing was blood. This rearrangement joins TRBV5-1 to TRBJ2-5, with D possibly matching TRBD1 (5 bases). The CDR3 DNA follows: TGCGCCAGCAGCCTCCCAGGGATGATGCAAGAGACCCAGTACTTC. Translating gives CASSLPGMMQETQYF.